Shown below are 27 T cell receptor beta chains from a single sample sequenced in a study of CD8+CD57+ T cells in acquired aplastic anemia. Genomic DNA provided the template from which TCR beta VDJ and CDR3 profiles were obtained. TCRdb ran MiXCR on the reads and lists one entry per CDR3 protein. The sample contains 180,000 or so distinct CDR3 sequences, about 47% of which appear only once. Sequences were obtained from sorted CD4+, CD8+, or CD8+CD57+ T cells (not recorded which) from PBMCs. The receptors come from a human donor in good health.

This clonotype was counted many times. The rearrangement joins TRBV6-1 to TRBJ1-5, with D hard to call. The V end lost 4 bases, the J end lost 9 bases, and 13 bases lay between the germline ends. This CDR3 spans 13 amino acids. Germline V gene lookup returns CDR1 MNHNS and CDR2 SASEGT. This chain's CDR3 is CASSGRGGSPQHF. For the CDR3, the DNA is TGTGCCAGCAGTGGACGTGGTGGTTCGCCCCAGCATTTT.

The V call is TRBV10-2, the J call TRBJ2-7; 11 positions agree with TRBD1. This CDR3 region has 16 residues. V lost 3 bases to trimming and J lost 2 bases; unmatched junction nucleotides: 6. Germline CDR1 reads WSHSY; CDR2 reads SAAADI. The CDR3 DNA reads TGCGCCAGCAGTGATGGTCTGGGACAGGGGGCCTACGAGCAGTACTTC. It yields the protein CASSDGLGQGAYEQYF.

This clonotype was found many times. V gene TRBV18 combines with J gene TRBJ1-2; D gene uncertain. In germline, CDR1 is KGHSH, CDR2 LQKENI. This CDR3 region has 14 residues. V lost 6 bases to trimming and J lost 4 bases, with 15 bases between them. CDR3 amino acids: CASSPTLEGYGYTF. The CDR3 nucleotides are TGTGCCAGCTCGCCGACGCTCGAGGGCTATGGCTACACCTTC.

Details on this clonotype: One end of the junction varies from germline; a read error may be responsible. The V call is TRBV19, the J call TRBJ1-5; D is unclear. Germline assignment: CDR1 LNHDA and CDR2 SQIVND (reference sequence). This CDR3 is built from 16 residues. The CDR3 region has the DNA TGTGCCAGTGGTATGGGAAAGGCAGGAGACAATCAGCCCCAACATTTT. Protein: CASGMGKAGDNQPQHF.

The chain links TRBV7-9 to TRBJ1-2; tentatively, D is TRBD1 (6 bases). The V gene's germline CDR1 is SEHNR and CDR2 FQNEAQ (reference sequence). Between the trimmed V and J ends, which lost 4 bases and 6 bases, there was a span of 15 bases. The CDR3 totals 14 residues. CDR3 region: CASSYGQGSNGYTF. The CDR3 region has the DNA TGTGCCAGCAGCTACGGGCAGGGGAGTAATGGCTACACCTTC.

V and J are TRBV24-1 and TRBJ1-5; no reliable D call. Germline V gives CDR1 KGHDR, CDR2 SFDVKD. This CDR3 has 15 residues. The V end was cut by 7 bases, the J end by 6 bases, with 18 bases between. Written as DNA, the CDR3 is TGTGCCACCAGCGCGGGAGGGCGGGAGCGTCAGCCCCAGCATTTT. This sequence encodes CATSAGGRERQPQHF.

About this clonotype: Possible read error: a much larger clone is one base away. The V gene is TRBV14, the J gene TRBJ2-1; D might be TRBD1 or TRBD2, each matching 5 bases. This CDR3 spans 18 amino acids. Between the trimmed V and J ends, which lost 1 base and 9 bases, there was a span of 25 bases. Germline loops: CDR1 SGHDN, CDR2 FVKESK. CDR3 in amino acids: CASSQVGIGGVGVSEQFF. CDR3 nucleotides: TGTGCCAGCAGCCAAGTGGGAATTGGGGGAGTTGGGGTTAGTGAGCAGTTCTTC.

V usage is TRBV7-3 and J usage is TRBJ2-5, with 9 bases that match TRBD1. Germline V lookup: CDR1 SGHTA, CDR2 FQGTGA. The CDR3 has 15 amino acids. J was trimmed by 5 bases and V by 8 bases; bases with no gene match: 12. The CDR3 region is CASSKSGTGMETQYF. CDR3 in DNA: TGTGCCAGCTCCAAATCCGGGACAGGGATGGAGACCCAGTACTTC.

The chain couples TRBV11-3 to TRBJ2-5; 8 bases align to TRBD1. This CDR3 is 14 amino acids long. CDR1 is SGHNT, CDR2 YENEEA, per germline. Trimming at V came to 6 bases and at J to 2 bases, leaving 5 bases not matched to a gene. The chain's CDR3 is CASSGQGNQETQYF. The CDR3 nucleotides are TGTGCCAGCAGTGGACAGGGCAATCAAGAGACCCAGTACTTC.

DNA for the CDR3: TGTGCCACCGGGACAGGAGGTTCACCCCTCCACTTT. Protein: CATGTGGSPLHF. The rearrangement joins TRBV10-3 to TRBJ1-6; 8 nucleotides line up with TRBD1. The trim removed 10 bases at V and 9 bases at J, leaving 5 bases unmatched. The CDR3 extends over 12 amino acids. In germline, CDR1 is ENHRY, CDR2 SYGVKD.

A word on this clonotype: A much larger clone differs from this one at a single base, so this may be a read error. The CDR3 loop is CASSLQRDQPQHF. The DNA of the CDR3 is TGTGCCAGCAGTTTACAGAGGGATCAGCCCCAGCATTTT. The gene calls are TRBV6-5 and TRBJ1-5; the D is unclear. The CDR3 is 13 amino acids. Germline CDR1 and CDR2: MNHEY and SVGAGI. The V gene lost 4 bases and the J gene lost 5 bases, with 9 bases spanning the gap.

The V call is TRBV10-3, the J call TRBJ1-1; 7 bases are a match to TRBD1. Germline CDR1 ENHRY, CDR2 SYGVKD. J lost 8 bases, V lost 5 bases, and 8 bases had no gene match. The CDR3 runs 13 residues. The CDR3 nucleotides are TGTGCCATCAGTCAAAGTCAGGGGGGCGAAGCTTTCTTT. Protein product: CAISQSQGGEAFF.

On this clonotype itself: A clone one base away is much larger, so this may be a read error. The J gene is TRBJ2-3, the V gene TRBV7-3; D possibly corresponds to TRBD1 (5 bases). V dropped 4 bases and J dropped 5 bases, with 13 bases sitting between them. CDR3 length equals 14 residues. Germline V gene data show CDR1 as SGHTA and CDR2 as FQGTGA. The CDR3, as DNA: TGTGCCAGCAGCTCTCCCCGAAGGGGAGATACGCAGTATTTT. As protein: CASSSPRRGDTQYF.

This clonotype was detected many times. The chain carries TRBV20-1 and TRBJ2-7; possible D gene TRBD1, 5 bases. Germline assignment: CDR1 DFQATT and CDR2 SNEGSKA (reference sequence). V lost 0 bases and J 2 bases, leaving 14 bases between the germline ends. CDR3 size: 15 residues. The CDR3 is CSARDSGAGPYEQYF. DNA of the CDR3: TGCAGTGCTAGAGATTCTGGGGCAGGGCCCTACGAGCAGTACTTC.

CDR3 protein: CASRTGTGDWETQYF. The DNA of the CDR3 is TGTGCCAGCCGCACCGGGACAGGGGATTGGGAGACCCAGTACTTC. The gene calls are TRBV19 and TRBJ2-5; the match to TRBD1 covers 10 bases. The CDR3 is 15 residues long. CDR1 is LNHDA, CDR2 SQIVND, per germline (reference sequence). Losses at the gene ends were 9 bases for V and 5 bases for J; bases not matched to a gene: 12.

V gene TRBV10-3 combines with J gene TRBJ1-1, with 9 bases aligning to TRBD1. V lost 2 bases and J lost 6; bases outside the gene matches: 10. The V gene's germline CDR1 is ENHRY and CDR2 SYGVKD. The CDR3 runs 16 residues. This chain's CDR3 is CAISEPSRDRVAEAFF. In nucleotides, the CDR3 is TGTGCCATCAGTGAGCCCTCGCGGGACAGGGTAGCTGAAGCTTTCTTT.

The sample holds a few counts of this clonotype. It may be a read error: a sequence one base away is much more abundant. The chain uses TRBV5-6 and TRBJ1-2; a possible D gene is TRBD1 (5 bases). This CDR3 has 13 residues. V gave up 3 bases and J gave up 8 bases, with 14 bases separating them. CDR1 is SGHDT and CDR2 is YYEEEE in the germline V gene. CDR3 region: CASSSLGQGGYTF. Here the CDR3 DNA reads TGTGCCAGCAGCTCCCTAGGGCAGGGAGGCTACACCTTC.

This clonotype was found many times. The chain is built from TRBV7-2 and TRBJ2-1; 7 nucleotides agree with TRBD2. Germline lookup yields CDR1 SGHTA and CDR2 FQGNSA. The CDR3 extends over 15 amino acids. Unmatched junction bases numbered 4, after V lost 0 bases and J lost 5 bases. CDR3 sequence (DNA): TGTGCCAGCAGCTTAGCGGGAGGGCGAGACAATGAGCAGTTCTTC. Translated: CASSLAGGRDNEQFF.

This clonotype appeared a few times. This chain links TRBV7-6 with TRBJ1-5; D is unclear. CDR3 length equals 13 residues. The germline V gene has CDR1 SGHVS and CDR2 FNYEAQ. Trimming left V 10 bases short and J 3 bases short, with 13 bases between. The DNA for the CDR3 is TGTGCCACCGGAGGATTAGACAATCAGCCCCAGCATTTT. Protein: CATGGLDNQPQHF.

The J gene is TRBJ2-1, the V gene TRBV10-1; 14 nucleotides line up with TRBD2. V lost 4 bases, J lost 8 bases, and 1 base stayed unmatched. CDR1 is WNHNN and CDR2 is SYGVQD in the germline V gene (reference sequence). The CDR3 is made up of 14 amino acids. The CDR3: CASSAGLAGDEQFF. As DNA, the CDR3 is TGCGCCAGCAGTGCGGGACTAGCGGGGGATGAGCAGTTCTTC.

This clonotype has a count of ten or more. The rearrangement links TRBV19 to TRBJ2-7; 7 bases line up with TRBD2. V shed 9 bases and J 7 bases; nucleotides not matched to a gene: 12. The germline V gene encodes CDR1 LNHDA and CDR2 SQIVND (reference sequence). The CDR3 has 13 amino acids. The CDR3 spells CASGEGREREQYF. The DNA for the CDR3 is TGTGCCAGCGGGGAGGGCAGGGAGAGGGAGCAGTACTTC.

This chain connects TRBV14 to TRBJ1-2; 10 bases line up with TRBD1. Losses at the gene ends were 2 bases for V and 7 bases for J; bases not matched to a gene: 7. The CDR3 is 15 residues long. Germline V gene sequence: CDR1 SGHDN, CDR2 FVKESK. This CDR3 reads CASSQLGQGDSGYTF. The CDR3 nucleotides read TGTGCCAGCAGCCAACTAGGACAGGGGGATTCTGGCTACACCTTC. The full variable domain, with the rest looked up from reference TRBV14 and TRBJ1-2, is EAGVTQFPSHSVIEKGQTVTLRCDPISGHDNLYWYRRVMGKEIKFLLHFVKESKQDESGMPNNRFLAERTGGTYSTLKVQPAELEDSGVYFCASSQLGQGDSGYTFGSGTRLTVV.

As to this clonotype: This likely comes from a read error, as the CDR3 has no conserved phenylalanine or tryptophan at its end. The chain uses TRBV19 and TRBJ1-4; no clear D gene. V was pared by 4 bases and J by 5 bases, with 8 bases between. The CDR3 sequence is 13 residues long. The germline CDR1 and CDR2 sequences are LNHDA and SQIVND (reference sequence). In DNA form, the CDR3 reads TGTGCCAGTAGTAACCGTCAGAATGAAAAACTGTTTCTT. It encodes CASSNRQNEKLFL.

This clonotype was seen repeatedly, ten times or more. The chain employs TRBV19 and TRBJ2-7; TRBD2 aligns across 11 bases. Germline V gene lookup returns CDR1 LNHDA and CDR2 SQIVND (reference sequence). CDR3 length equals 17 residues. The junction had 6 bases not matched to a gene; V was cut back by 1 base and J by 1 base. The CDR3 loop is CASSIGFSGRASYEQYF. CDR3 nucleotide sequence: TGTGCCAGTAGTATAGGGTTTAGCGGGAGGGCTTCCTACGAGCAGTACTTC.

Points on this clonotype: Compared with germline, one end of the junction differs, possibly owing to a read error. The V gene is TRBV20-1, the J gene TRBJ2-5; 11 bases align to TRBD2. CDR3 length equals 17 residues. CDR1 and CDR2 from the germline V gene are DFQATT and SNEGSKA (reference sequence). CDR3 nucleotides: TGCAGTACTAGAGGTTTTTTAGCGGGAGGGCCTGGGGAGACCCAGTACTTC. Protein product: CSTRGFLAGGPGETQYF.

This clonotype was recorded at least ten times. CDR3 DNA: TGTGCCAGCAGGCCGGGCGGGGGCTCCTACGAGCAGTACTTC. Translated: CASRPGGGSYEQYF. The chain joins TRBV7-2 to TRBJ2-7; TRBD2 agrees at 7 bases. This CDR3 contains 14 residues. Germline V gene data show CDR1 as SGHTA and CDR2 as FQGNSA. Losses at the gene ends were 6 bases for V and 0 bases for J; bases not matched to a gene: 5. Together with reference TRBV7-2 and TRBJ2-7, the CDR3 gives the full variable domain: GAGVSQSPSNKVTEKGKDVELRCDPISGHTALYWYRQSLGQGLEFLIYFQGNSAPDKSGLPSDRFSAERTGGSVSTLTIQRTQQEDSAVYLCASRPGGGSYEQYFGPGTRLTVT.

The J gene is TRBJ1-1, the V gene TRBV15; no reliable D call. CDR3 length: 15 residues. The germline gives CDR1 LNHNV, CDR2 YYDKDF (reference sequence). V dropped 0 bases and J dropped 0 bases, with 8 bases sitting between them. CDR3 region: CATSRDGAMNTEAFF. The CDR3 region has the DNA TGTGCCACCAGCAGAGATGGCGCGATGAACACTGAAGCTTTCTTT. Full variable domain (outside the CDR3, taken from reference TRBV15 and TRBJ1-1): DAMVIQNPRYQVTQFGKPVTLSCSQTLNHNVMYWYQQKSSQAPKLLFHYYDKDFNNEADTPDNFQSRRPNTSFCFLDIRSPGLGDTAMYLCATSRDGAMNTEAFFGQGTRLTVV.